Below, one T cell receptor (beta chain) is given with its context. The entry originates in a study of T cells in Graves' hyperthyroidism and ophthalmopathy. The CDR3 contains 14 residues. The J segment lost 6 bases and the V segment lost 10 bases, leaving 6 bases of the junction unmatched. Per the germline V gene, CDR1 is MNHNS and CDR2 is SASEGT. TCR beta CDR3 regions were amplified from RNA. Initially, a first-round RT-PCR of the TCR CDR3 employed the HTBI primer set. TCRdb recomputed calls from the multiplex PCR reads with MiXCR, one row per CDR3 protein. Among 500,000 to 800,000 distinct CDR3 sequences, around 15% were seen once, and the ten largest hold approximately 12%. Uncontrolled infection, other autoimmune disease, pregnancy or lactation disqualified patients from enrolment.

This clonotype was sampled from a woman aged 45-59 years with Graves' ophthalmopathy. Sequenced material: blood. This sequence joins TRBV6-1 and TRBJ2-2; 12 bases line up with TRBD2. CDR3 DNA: TGTGCCACCCGACTAGCGGGAGACTCCGGGGAGCTGTTTTTT. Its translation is CATRLAGDSGELFF.